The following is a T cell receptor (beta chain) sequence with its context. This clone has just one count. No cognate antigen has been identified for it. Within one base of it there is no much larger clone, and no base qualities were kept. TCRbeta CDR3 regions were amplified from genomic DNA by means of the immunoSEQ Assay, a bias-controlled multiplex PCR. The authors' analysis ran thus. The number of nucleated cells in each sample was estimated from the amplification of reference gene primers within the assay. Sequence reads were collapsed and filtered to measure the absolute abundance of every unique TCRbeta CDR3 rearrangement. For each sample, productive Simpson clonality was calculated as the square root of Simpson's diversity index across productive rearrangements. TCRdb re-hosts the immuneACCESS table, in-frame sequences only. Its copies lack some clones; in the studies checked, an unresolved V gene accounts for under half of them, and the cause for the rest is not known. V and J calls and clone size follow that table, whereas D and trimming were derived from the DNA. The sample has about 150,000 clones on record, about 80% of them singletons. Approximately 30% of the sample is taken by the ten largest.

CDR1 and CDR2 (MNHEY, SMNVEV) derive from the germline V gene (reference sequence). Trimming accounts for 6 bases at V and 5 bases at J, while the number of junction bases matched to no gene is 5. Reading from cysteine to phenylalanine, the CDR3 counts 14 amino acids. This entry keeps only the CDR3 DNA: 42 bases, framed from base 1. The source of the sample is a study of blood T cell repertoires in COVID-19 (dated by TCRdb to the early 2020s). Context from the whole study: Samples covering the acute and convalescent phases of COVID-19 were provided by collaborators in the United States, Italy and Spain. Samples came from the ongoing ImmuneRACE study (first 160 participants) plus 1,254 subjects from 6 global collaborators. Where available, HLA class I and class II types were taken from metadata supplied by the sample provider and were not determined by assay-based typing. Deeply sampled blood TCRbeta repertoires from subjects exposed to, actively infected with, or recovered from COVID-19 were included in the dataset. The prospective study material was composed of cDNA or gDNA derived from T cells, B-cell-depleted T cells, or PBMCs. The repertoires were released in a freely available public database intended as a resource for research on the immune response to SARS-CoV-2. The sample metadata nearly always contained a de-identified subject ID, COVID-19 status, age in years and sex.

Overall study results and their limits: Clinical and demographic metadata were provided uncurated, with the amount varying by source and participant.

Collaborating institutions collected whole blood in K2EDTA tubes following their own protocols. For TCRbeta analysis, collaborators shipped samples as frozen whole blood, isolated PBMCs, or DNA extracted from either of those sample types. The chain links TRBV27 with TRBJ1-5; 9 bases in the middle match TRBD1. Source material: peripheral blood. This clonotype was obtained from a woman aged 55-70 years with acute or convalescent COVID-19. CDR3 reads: CASSGTGHHQPQHF. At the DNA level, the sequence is TGTGCCAGCAGCGGGACAGGGCACCATCAGCCCCAGCATTTT.